This T cell receptor beta chain was observed in a study of PD-1 blockade in mismatch repair-deficient tumors. Notes on the study in general: Rapid post-treatment expansion, then contraction, generally preceding radiologic response, marked tumor-resident clones.

Remarks on this clone: Its specificity is not known.

The repertoire was sequenced with immunoSEQ multiplex PCR; TCRdb's copy has only in-frame clones and lacks some. The repertoire holds 56,000 or so clones, with approximately 81% as singletons. Sequences were derived from peripheral blood, sampled roughly 19 weeks after starting pembrolizumab. The TCR sequence derives from an adult with mismatch repair-deficient cancer.

In DNA, the CDR3 is TGTGCCAGCAGCCAATTTCCCCGGGCGGTTGAGCAGTTCTTC. As protein: CASSQFPRAVEQFF. The J gene is TRBJ2-1, the V gene TRBV16, with D unclear. This CDR3 region has 14 residues. Germline values: CDR1 KGHSY, CDR2 FQNENV. The V end was cut by 1 base, the J end by 9 bases, with 13 bases between. The entire variable domain, with the rest obtained from reference TRBV16 and TRBJ2-1, is as follows: GEEVAQTPKHLVRGEGQKAKLYCAPIKGHSYVFWYQQVLKNEFKFLISFQNENVFDETGMPKERFSAKCLPNSPCSLEIQATKLEDSAVYFCASSQFPRAVEQFFGPGTRLTVL.